These 15 T cell receptor beta chains share one sample of origin, sequenced in a study of cytomegalovirus exposure and HLA in healthy donors. With 60 Vbeta and 13 Jbeta primers, the PCR was carried out. Repertoires were generated with immunoSEQ multiplex PCR, while TCRdb's copy carries only in-frame clones and drops some. Here the sample spans 150,000 to 200,000 clones, over 70% being singletons. Sequences were obtained from PBMCs. Every receptor here comes from a man aged 30 to 45 in good health and CMV-seropositive.

This clone has a handful of counts. This chain joins TRBV6-5 and TRBJ1-1, with TRBD1 identical over 8 bases. CDR3 length equals 15 residues. CDR1 is MNHEY, CDR2 SVGAGI, per germline. Losses at the gene ends were 2 bases for V and 9 bases for J; bases not matched to a gene: 11. CDR3: CASSYLSGTGTQAFF. CDR3 DNA sequence: TGTGCCAGCAGTTACCTTTCCGGGACAGGAACTCAAGCTTTCTTT.

The J gene is TRBJ2-5, the V gene TRBV5-4; tentative D call: TRBD1 (6 bases). The J call could be wrong; TRBJ2-7 is a better fit for the DNA end. In germline, CDR1 is SGHNT, CDR2 YYREEE (reference sequence). The CDR3 sequence is 15 residues long. The CDR3 region is CASSLKQGLRNEQYF. CDR3 sequence (DNA): TGTGCCAGCAGCTTAAAACAGGGATTACGAAACGAGCAGTACTTC.

The chain uses TRBV28 and TRBJ2-1; 9 bases match TRBD2. V lost 5 bases to trimming and J lost 4 bases; unmatched junction nucleotides: 6. The germline gives CDR1 MDHEN, CDR2 SYDVKM. The CDR3 consists of 15 residues. CDR3 protein: CASSPSGRYYNEQFF. CDR3 nucleotide sequence: TGTGCCAGCAGTCCCAGCGGGAGGTATTACAATGAGCAGTTCTTC.

This clone was seen a single time. The chain uses TRBV25-1 and TRBJ2-7, with TRBD1 identical over 10 bases. The CDR3 length is 15 residues. CDR1 is MGHDK, CDR2 SYGVNS, per germline. V trimming: 1 base; J trimming: 3 bases; junction bases outside the gene matches: 3. The CDR3 here is CASSESRTGGYEQYF. For the CDR3, the DNA is TGTGCCAGCAGTGAATCCCGGACAGGGGGCTACGAGCAGTACTTC.

V gene TRBV30 combines with J gene TRBJ1-1; 8 positions match TRBD1. CDR1 is GTSNPN and CDR2 is SVGIG in the germline V gene (reference sequence). The CDR3 spans 14 residues. Trimming removed 0 bases from V and 2 bases from J; junction bases left unmatched: 2. The DNA for the CDR3 is TGTGCCTGGAGTGTCACAGGGGGTAACACTGAAGCTTTCTTT. Encoded protein: CAWSVTGGNTEAFF.

This clone was recorded once. One end of the junction is discordant with germline, which a read error may explain. The chain carries TRBV7-9 and TRBJ1-3; 7 bases line up with TRBD1. The CDR3 loop spans 15 amino acids. CDR1 and CDR2 (germline): SEHNR, FQNEAQ (reference sequence). For the CDR3, the DNA is TGTTCCAGCAGCTCGAAATGGACAGGTCAGAACACCATATATTTT. Translation: CSSSSKWTGQNTIYF.

The chain has TRBV7-8 and TRBJ2-7; tentative D call: TRBD2 (6 bases). Germline lookup yields CDR1 SGHVS and CDR2 FQNEAQ. The CDR3 is made up of 17 amino acids. Trimming shortened V by 4 bases and J by 7 bases, and 26 bases separated the two germline ends. In nucleotides, the CDR3 is TGTGCCAGCAGCTCTTCCGGGACTGGCACCCGTTACGTAGAGCAGTACTTC. It specifies CASSSSGTGTRYVEQYF.

This chain uses TRBV28 with TRBJ2-7; 9 bases align to TRBD2. The CDR3 is 19 amino acids. Germline V gives CDR1 MDHEN, CDR2 SYDVKM. The V gene end was trimmed by 6 bases and the J gene end by 0 bases; junction bases not matched to a gene: 18. The CDR3 region has the DNA TGTGCCAGCAGGCGACCGGGACTAGCTTCAACCTTAAGCTCCTACGAGCAGTACTTC. The encoded protein is CASRRPGLASTLSSYEQYF.

V gene TRBV5-1 combines with J gene TRBJ1-4, with D hard to call. Trimming stripped 9 bases from V and 2 bases from J, with 20 bases between. Germline CDR1 and CDR2: SGHRS and YFSETQ. There are 16 residues in the CDR3. The CDR3 sequence: CANASGVVSTNEKLFF. The DNA of the CDR3 is TGCGCCAACGCGAGCGGGGTAGTGAGCACTAATGAAAAACTGTTTTTT.

The chain employs TRBV9 and TRBJ1-1; a possible D gene is TRBD1 (5 bases). This CDR3 is 15 amino acids long. Germline V gene data show CDR1 as SGDLS and CDR2 as YYNGEE. Trimming stripped 0 bases from V and 4 bases from J, with 13 bases between. In nucleotides, the CDR3 is TGTGCCAGCAGCGTAGCTTTGGGCGGGACCACTGAAGCTTTCTTT. Amino acid sequence: CASSVALGGTTEAFF.

There are a few counts of this clone. The chain joins TRBV4-1 to TRBJ2-2; TRBD1 agrees at 8 bases. Germline-derived CDR1 and CDR2 are MGHRA and YSYEKL. The V gene end was trimmed by 0 bases and the J gene end by 4 bases; junction bases not matched to a gene: 4. The CDR3 runs 16 residues. The CDR3 is CASSQEGRGLTGELFF. The CDR3 DNA is TGCGCCAGCAGCCAAGAAGGCAGGGGGCTCACCGGGGAGCTGTTTTTT.

This chain joins TRBV5-1 and TRBJ2-3; the D gene is possibly TRBD1 (6 bases). The CDR3 length is 15 residues. V lost 1 base to trimming and J lost 0 bases, with 9 bases between them. CDR1 and CDR2 from the germline V gene are SGHRS and YFSETQ. This chain's CDR3 is CASSLSRGSTDTQYF. The CDR3 coding sequence is TGCGCCAGCAGCTTGTCCAGGGGTAGCACAGATACGCAGTATTTT.

The chain is built from TRBV12-5 and TRBJ1-2, with TRBD1 matching 9 bases. Trimming removed 4 bases from V and 6 bases from J; junction bases left unmatched: 6. CDR1 LGHNT and CDR2 FRNRAP come from the germline V gene. The CDR3 covers 14 residues. The CDR3 loop reads CASGSLRTGDGYTF. CDR3 bases: TGTGCTAGTGGTTCCCTCAGGACAGGGGATGGCTACACCTTC.

The chain recombines TRBV11-2 with TRBJ1-4; 8 bases agree with TRBD1. The germline gives CDR1 SGHAT, CDR2 FQNNGV. The J segment lost 5 bases and the V segment lost 5 bases, leaving 16 bases of the junction unmatched. The CDR3 is 18 residues long. CDR3 nucleotide sequence: TGTGCCAGCAGCCCAAGGACCACCGGGACAGGAGAAAATGAAAAACTGTTTTTT. Residues: CASSPRTTGTGENEKLFF.

The chain links TRBV4-1 to TRBJ2-1; 9 bases are shared with TRBD2. CDR3 length: 16 residues. Trimming cost V 0 bases and J 10 bases; bases outside gene matches: 10. Looked up from germline, CDR1 is MGHRA and CDR2 is YSYEKL. The CDR3 DNA sequence: TGCGCCAGCAGCCAAGATCCAGCGGGAGGTGGTAGGGAGCAGTTCTTC. Protein sequence: CASSQDPAGGGREQFF.